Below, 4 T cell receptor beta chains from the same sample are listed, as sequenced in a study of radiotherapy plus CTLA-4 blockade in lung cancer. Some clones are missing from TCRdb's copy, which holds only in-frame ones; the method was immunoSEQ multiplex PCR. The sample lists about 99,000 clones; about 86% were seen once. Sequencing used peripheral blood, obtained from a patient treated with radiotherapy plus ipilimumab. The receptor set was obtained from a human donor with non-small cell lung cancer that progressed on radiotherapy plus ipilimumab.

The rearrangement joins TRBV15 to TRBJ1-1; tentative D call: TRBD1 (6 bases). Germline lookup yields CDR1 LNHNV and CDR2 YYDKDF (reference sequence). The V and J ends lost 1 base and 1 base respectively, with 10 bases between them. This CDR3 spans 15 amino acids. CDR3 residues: CATSRGDTGNTEAFF. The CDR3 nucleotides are TGTGCCACCAGCAGAGGGGACACTGGGAACACTGAAGCTTTCTTT.

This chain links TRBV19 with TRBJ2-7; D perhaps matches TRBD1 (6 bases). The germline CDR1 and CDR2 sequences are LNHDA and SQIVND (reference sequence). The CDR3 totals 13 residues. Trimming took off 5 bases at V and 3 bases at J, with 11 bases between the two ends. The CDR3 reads CASSATGRYEQYF. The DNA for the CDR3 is TGTGCCAGTAGTGCTACAGGGCGCTACGAGCAGTACTTC.

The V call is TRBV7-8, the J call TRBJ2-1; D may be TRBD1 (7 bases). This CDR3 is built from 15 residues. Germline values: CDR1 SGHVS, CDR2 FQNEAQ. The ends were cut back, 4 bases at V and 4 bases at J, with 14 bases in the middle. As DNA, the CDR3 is TGTGCCAGCAGCTCCGGAGGGGGCGGTTACAATGAGCAGTTCTTC. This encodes CASSSGGGGYNEQFF.

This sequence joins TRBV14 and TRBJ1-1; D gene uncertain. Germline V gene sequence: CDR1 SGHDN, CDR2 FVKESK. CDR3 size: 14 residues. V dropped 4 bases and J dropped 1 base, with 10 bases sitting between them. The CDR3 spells CASSLSYPNTEAFF. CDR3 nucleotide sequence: TGTGCCAGCAGCCTCAGCTATCCGAACACTGAAGCTTTCTTT. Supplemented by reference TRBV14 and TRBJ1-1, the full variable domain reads EAGVTQFPSHSVIEKGQTVTLRCDPISGHDNLYWYRRVMGKEIKFLLHFVKESKQDESGMPNNRFLAERTGGTYSTLKVQPAELEDSGVYFCASSLSYPNTEAFFGQGTRLTVV.